This T cell receptor beta chain was captured in a study of CD8+CD57+ T cells in acquired aplastic anemia. The sequenced patients had an expansion of CD8+CD57+ cells seen by flow cytometry. In all patients, the disease was severe acquired aplastic anemia. Among the patients, none had received any therapy at the time of blood sampling. Genomic DNA templated the TCR beta VDJ and CDR3 profiling. TCRdb re-called the reads through MiXCR, storing one row per CDR3 protein. The sample records around 430,000 distinct CDR3 sequences, about a third being singletons. This clonotype was counted only a few times. Compared with germline, one end of the junction differs, possibly owing to a read error. Germline assignment: CDR1 SNHLY and CDR2 FYNNEI. The CDR3 totals 12 residues.

This clonotype was sampled from a human donor with aplastic anemia. Input material: sorted CD4+, CD8+, or CD8+CD57+ T cells (not recorded which) from PBMCs. The V call is TRBV2, the J call TRBJ1-2, with a tentative D call TRBD1 (6 bases). The CDR3 coding sequence is TGTGCCAGCAGTGCCGGGGGCTATGGCCACACCTTC. Its protein product is CASSAGGYGHTF.